Presented here are 20 T cell receptor beta chains from one specimen sequenced in a study of blood T cell repertoires in COVID-19. Libraries were prepared by immunoSEQ multiplex PCR; TCRdb keeps only in-frame clonotypes and omits some of them. The sample yields hundreds of thousands of clones, 85% seen once. Input material: PBMCs or T cells enriched from blood (not recorded which). The receptors come from a woman in her thirties who had been exposed to COVID-19.

The chain is built from TRBV5-1 and TRBJ2-3, with 11 positions matching TRBD2. This CDR3 region has 19 residues. Germline assignment: CDR1 SGHRS and CDR2 YFSETQ. With V trimmed by 0 bases and J by 2 bases, 11 bases remained unmatched. The CDR3 is CASSLVGLIAGGNTDTQYF. The CDR3 coding sequence is TGCGCCAGCAGCTTGGTCGGGCTTATAGCGGGAGGGAACACAGATACGCAGTATTTT.

The rearrangement links TRBV3-1 (or the pseudogene TRBV3-2) to TRBJ2-5, with D tentatively TRBD2 (6 bases). In germline, CDR1 is LGHDT, CDR2 YNNKEL (reference sequence). V lost 0 bases and J 5 bases, leaving 13 bases between the germline ends. The CDR3 loop spans 15 amino acids. In nucleotides, the CDR3 is TGTGCCAGCAGCCAAGATAAAGTGGGGAGGGAGACCCAGTACTTC. Its protein is CASSQDKVGRETQYF.

The chain carries TRBV2 and TRBJ2-1; maybe TRBD2 (6 bases). The CDR3 sequence is 18 residues long. The germline V gene has CDR1 SNHLY and CDR2 FYNNEI. Trimming removed 2 bases from V and 1 base from J, with 18 bases in between. The CDR3 DNA sequence: TGTGCCAGCAGTGAATGGGCTGAGGGAGGCCCTTCCTACAATGAGCAGTTCTTC. Protein sequence: CASSEWAEGGPSYNEQFF.

In regard to this clone: One junction end disagrees with the germline gene, perhaps due to a read error. This rearrangement joins TRBV3-1 (or the pseudogene TRBV3-2) to TRBJ1-5, with D maybe TRBD1 (6 bases). The CDR3 has 17 amino acids. CDR1 is LGHDT and CDR2 is YNNKEL in the germline V gene (reference sequence). CDR3 sequence: CANSQGTGRDSNQPQHF. Written as DNA, the CDR3 is TGTGCCAACAGCCAAGGCACAGGGAGGGATAGCAATCAGCCCCAGCATTTT.

This sequence joins TRBV28 and TRBJ1-2, with unresolved D. Trimming took 8 bases from V and 6 from J, leaving 10 bases between them. Germline-derived CDR1 and CDR2 are MDHEN and SYDVKM. This CDR3 has 11 amino acids. CDR3 protein: CASGSQHGYTF. The CDR3, as DNA: TGTGCCAGCGGCTCACAGCATGGCTACACCTTC.

The chain combines TRBV27 with TRBJ2-3, with 8 bases fitting TRBD2. V gave up 5 bases and J gave up 2 bases; unmatched junction bases: 3. Per germline, CDR1 MNHEY and CDR2 SMNVEV (reference sequence). The CDR3 totals 14 residues. CDR3 protein: CASSSGGYTDTQYF. The CDR3 nucleotides are TGTGCCAGCAGTAGCGGGGGCTACACAGATACGCAGTATTTT.

The chain carries TRBV7-2 and TRBJ1-2; TRBD1 agrees at 9 bases. This CDR3 spans 13 amino acids. Germline V gene lookup returns CDR1 SGHTA and CDR2 FQGNSA. Losses at the gene ends were 6 bases for V and 6 bases for J; bases not matched to a gene: 5. This chain's CDR3 is CASSRTGVDGYTF. The CDR3 DNA follows: TGTGCCAGCAGTAGGACAGGGGTGGATGGCTACACCTTC.

The rearrangement joins TRBV7-2 to TRBJ2-4; D is possibly TRBD1 (5 bases). Trimming pared 3 bases from V and 2 bases from J, leaving 20 bases between. This CDR3 comprises 18 residues. Per the germline V gene, CDR1 is SGHTA and CDR2 is FQGNSA. The CDR3 here is CASSLRWGSLIPKNIQYF. CDR3 DNA: TGTGCCAGCAGCTTGAGGTGGGGCAGCCTCATACCCAAAAACATTCAGTACTTC.

This clone has only a few counts. The chain is built from TRBV11-3 and TRBJ1-5; TRBD1 agrees at 7 bases. CDR1 and CDR2 from the germline V gene are SGHNT and YENEEA. Germline trimming cut 6 bases from V and 7 bases from J; bases unmatched to any gene: 12. This CDR3 has 15 amino acids. The CDR3 region has the DNA TGTGCCAGCAGACCGACAGGGCGCTTAGGGCAGCCCCAGCATTTT. It encodes CASRPTGRLGQPQHF.

CDR3 bases: TGTGCCAGTAGTATTATCCAGGGAACTTCTGAAGCTTTCTTT. Amino acids: CASSIIQGTSEAFF. The gene calls are TRBV19 and TRBJ1-1, with D possibly being TRBD1 (5 bases). Germline V CDR1 and CDR2: LNHDA, SQIVND (reference sequence). V shed 3 bases and J shed 6 bases, with 14 bases lying between them. CDR3 length: 14 residues. The full variable domain, its missing parts supplied by reference TRBV19 and TRBJ1-1, is DGGITQSPKYLFRKEGQNVTLSCEQNLNHDAMYWYRQDPGQGLRLIYYSQIVNDFQKGDIAEGYSVSREKKESFPLTVTSAQKNPTAFYLCASSIIQGTSEAFFGQGTRLTVV.

This clone was observed a handful of times. The CDR3, as DNA: TGTGCCATCAGCGTCTCCTACAATGAGCAGTTCTTC. Its translation: CAISVSYNEQFF. The chain links TRBV10-3 to TRBJ2-1; D gene unclear. Between the trimmed V and J ends, which lost 6 bases and 0 bases, there was a span of 3 bases. Per the germline V gene, CDR1 is ENHRY and CDR2 is SYGVKD. The length of the CDR3 is 12 residues.

The chain joins TRBV7-8 to TRBJ2-1; 8 positions agree with TRBD1. Per germline, CDR1 SGHVS and CDR2 FQNEAQ. The CDR3 length is 15 residues. Germline trimming cut 6 bases from V and 8 bases from J; bases unmatched to any gene: 12. The DNA of the CDR3 is TGTGCCAGCAGATCGGCGGGACAGGCTAAGGATGAGCAGTTCTTC. Protein: CASRSAGQAKDEQFF.

This chain connects TRBV7-9 to TRBJ1-2; TRBD1 matches at 8 bases. CDR3 length: 14 amino acids. With V trimmed by 1 base and J by 6 bases, 4 bases remained unmatched. The germline V gene has CDR1 SEHNR and CDR2 FQNEAQ (reference sequence). CDR3 sequence: CASSLDRGRDGYTF. The CDR3 DNA reads TGTGCCAGCAGCTTAGACAGGGGGAGGGATGGCTACACCTTC.

The chain links TRBV30 to TRBJ2-5; 12 bases line up with TRBD1. Germline V gives CDR1 GTSNPN, CDR2 SVGIG (reference sequence). Trimming at V came to 1 base and at J to 6 bases, leaving 3 bases not matched to a gene. There are 14 residues in the CDR3. CDR3 amino acids: CAWSEGQGAKTQYF. The CDR3 DNA follows: TGTGCCTGGAGTGAGGGACAGGGGGCGAAGACCCAGTACTTC.

The V gene is TRBV13, the J gene TRBJ1-3; D remains ambiguous. The CDR3 length is 14 residues. Germline CDR1 is PRHDT and CDR2 is FYEKMQ (reference sequence). The V end lost 3 bases, the J end lost 0 bases, and 6 bases lay between the germline ends. DNA for the CDR3: TGTGCCAGCAGCTTGGCCCTCTCTGGAAACACCATATATTTT. This translates into CASSLALSGNTIYF.

The rearrangement uses TRBV5-4 and TRBJ2-5, with a possible D match to TRBD1 (6 bases). The CDR3 is 15 amino acids. The V and J ends lost 0 bases and 2 bases respectively, with 11 bases between them. Germline CDR1 and CDR2: SGHNT and YYREEE (reference sequence). CDR3 protein: CASSLGGQSQETQYF. As DNA, the CDR3 is TGTGCCAGCAGCTTGGGTGGACAGTCGCAAGAGACCCAGTACTTC. Full variable domain (missing parts from reference TRBV5-4 and TRBJ2-5): ETGVTQSPTHLIKTRGQQVTLRCSSQSGHNTVSWYQQALGQGPQFIFQYYREEENGRGNFPPRFSGLQFPNYSSELNVNALELDDSALYLCASSLGGQSQETQYFGPGTRLLVL.

This clone was observed a handful of times. The chain joins TRBV7-9 to TRBJ1-2; no clear D gene. Germline-derived CDR1 and CDR2 are SEHNR and FQNEAQ (reference sequence). Trimming stripped 0 bases from V and 7 bases from J, with 9 bases between. CDR3 length equals 13 residues. The CDR3 bases are TGTGCCAGCAGCTTAGCTTATGTGGCTGGCTACACCTTC. This codes for CASSLAYVAGYTF.

V gene TRBV29-1 combines with J gene TRBJ1-1; no firm D call. CDR3 length: 14 amino acids. Germline CDR1 SQVTM, CDR2 ANQGSEA. V dropped 6 bases and J dropped 4 bases, with 18 bases sitting between them. CDR3 region: CSVVGEVRVTEAFF. CDR3 sequence (DNA): TGCAGCGTGGTCGGTGAGGTCCGGGTCACTGAAGCTTTCTTT.

This clone has more than one count but fewer than ten. The chain employs TRBV15 and TRBJ2-2; 8 bases align to TRBD2. The CDR3 spans 14 residues. Germline CDR1 LNHNV, CDR2 YYDKDF (reference sequence). V lost 6 bases, J lost 0 bases, and 0 bases stayed unmatched. The CDR3 region has the DNA TGTGCCACCAGAGCGGGGGCGAACACCGGGGAGCTGTTTTTT. It yields the protein CATRAGANTGELFF.

The chain employs TRBV7-9 and TRBJ2-3; D ambiguous. This CDR3 is 10 amino acids long. Per the germline V gene, CDR1 is SEHNR and CDR2 is FQNEAQ (reference sequence). The ends were cut back, 11 bases at V and 6 bases at J, with 9 bases in the middle. In DNA form, the CDR3 reads TGTGCCCTAAGCCCGGATACGCAGTATTTT. This translates into CALSPDTQYF.